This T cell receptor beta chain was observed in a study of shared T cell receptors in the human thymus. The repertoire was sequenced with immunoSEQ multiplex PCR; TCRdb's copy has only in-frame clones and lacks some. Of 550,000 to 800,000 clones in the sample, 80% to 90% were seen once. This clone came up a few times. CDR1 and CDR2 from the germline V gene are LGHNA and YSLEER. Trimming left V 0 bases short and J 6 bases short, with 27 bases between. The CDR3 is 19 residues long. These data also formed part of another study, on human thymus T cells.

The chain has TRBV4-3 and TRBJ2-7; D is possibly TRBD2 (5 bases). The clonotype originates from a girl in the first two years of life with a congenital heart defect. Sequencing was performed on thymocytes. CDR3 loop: CASSQDRTGRLYPTCEQYF. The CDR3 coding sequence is TGCGCCAGCAGCCAAGATCGGACGGGGAGACTCTACCCCACCTGCGAGCAGTACTTC.